Listed here are 20 T cell receptor beta chains from one sample, sequenced in a study of patients and donors after allogeneic stem cell transplantation. MiXCR was run by TCRdb on the RT-PCR reads, yielding one entry per CDR3 protein. The data show 900,000 to 1,000,000 distinct CDR3 sequences, with roughly 17% seen just once and roughly 6.4% held by the top ten. Sample: blood, either unsorted or a sorted T cell fraction (not recorded which). The receptors stem from a human donor who was either an allogeneic HSCT recipient or a stem cell or donor lymphocyte infusion donor (not recorded which). It is not recorded whose cells these are; they may come from a transplant donor.

This chain joins TRBV27 and TRBJ2-7; TRBD2 aligns across 7 bases. This CDR3 is 15 amino acids long. Germline trimming cut 6 bases from V and 3 bases from J; bases unmatched to any gene: 11. Germline-derived CDR1 and CDR2 are MNHEY and SMNVEV (reference sequence). This CDR3 is CASSNRLGGVYEQYF. The CDR3 DNA sequence: TGTGCCAGCAGCAACAGGTTGGGGGGGGTCTACGAGCAGTACTTC.

This clonotype was detected many times. V gene TRBV4-3 combines with J gene TRBJ2-2, with TRBD2 matching 9 bases. This CDR3 is 17 amino acids long. Looked up from germline, CDR1 is LGHNA and CDR2 is YSLEER. The trim removed 2 bases at V and 5 bases at J, leaving 9 bases unmatched. As DNA, the CDR3 is TGCGCCAGCAGCCAAAAAGGGTCTAGCGGGGTAACCGGGGAGCTGTTTTTT. Amino acids: CASSQKGSSGVTGELFF.

This clonotype appeared many times. The rearrangement uses TRBV10-3 and TRBJ2-7; TRBD1 is a possible D gene (5 bases). The V and J ends lost 5 bases and 1 base respectively, with 9 bases between them. The germline V gene encodes CDR1 ENHRY and CDR2 SYGVKD. The CDR3 runs to 13 residues. The CDR3: CAISTGQSYEQYF. The CDR3 DNA reads as TGTGCCATCAGTACAGGACAATCCTACGAGCAGTACTTC.

This rearrangement joins TRBV5-4 to TRBJ1-1; TRBD1 might be the D (6 bases). CDR3 length equals 14 residues. In germline, CDR1 is SGHNT, CDR2 YYREEE (reference sequence). The V end lost 4 bases, the J end lost 5 bases, and 15 bases lay between the germline ends. The CDR3 loop is CASSPGGGRTEAFF. Here the CDR3 DNA reads TGTGCCAGCAGCCCCGGCGGGGGGCGAACTGAAGCTTTCTTT.

DNA for the CDR3: TGCGCCAGCAGCCTGGGAGCAACGGACGTCTCCTACGAGCAGTACTTC. It specifies CASSLGATDVSYEQYF. The V and J genes are TRBV5-1 and TRBJ2-7; possible D gene TRBD2, 5 bases. V was trimmed by 4 bases and J by 0 bases, leaving 17 bases between them. The CDR3 consists of 16 residues. The germline gives CDR1 SGHRS, CDR2 YFSETQ.

The rearrangement uses TRBV20-1 and TRBJ2-7, with 10 positions matching TRBD1. The trim removed 3 bases at V and 1 base at J, leaving 15 bases unmatched. From germline, CDR1 is DFQATT and CDR2 SNEGSKA (reference sequence). The CDR3 totals 18 residues. CDR3 DNA sequence: TGCAGTGCTAGTCGGGGGACAGGGGCCTCCCGCAGATCCTACGAGCAGTACTTC. Translation gives CSASRGTGASRRSYEQYF.

V and J are TRBV20-1 and TRBJ2-5; TRBD1 is a possible D gene (6 bases). Trimming shortened V by 3 bases and J by 0 bases, and 17 bases separated the two germline ends. The CDR3 extends over 16 amino acids. Germline V CDR1 and CDR2: DFQATT, SNEGSKA (reference sequence). The CDR3 DNA reads as TGCAGTGCTAGTACCCCCCGGACAGACTACCAAGAGACCCAGTACTTC. This encodes CSASTPRTDYQETQYF.

This clonotype was observed a few times. CDR3 loop: CASSLGRGRGMNTEAFF. The CDR3 coding sequence is TGTGCCAGCAGCTTAGGCAGGGGGCGAGGTATGAACACTGAAGCTTTCTTT. V is TRBV7-2 and J is TRBJ1-1; 8 bases map to TRBD1. The CDR3 has 17 amino acids. V was clipped by 1 base and J by 0 bases; unmatched bases: 7. From germline, CDR1 is SGHTA and CDR2 FQGNSA. Variable domain in full (rest from reference TRBV7-2 and TRBJ1-1): GAGVSQSPSNKVTEKGKDVELRCDPISGHTALYWYRQSLGQGLEFLIYFQGNSAPDKSGLPSDRFSAERTGGSVSTLTIQRTQQEDSAVYLCASSLGRGRGMNTEAFFGQGTRLTVV.

This clonotype has a handful of counts. J is TRBJ2-7 and V is TRBV25-1; D is ambiguous. The CDR3 covers 14 residues. Per the germline V gene, CDR1 is MGHDK and CDR2 is SYGVNS. V was trimmed by 4 bases and J by 2 bases, leaving 12 bases between them. CDR3 coding DNA: TGTGCCAGCAGTGTAGGCGGACGCCCCTACGAGCAGTACTTC. This sequence encodes CASSVGGRPYEQYF.

A few counts support this clonotype. J is TRBJ1-1 and V is TRBV10-3, with D tentatively TRBD1 (5 bases). This CDR3 spans 17 amino acids. V was trimmed by 0 bases and J by 3 bases, leaving 17 bases between them. The germline gives CDR1 ENHRY, CDR2 SYGVKD. The CDR3 DNA is TGTGCCATCAGTGAGTCTCGCCGGGGCCCTGGGGACACTGAAGCTTTCTTT. This codes for CAISESRRGPGDTEAFF.

The chain employs TRBV6-2 or TRBV6-3 and TRBJ1-2, with 8 bases matching TRBD1. CDR3 length: 15 residues. Germline V gene lookup returns CDR1 MNHEY and CDR2 SVGEGT. V shed 2 bases, J shed 4 bases, and the junction held 6 bases outside the gene matches. The CDR3: CASSYAGGRGYGYTF. The CDR3 region has the DNA TGTGCCAGCAGTTACGCAGGGGGCCGGGGCTATGGCTACACCTTC.

This clonotype has more than one count but fewer than ten. The V and J genes are TRBV9 and TRBJ1-2; D gene ambiguous. The CDR3 is 15 amino acids. The germline CDR1 and CDR2 sequences are SGDLS and YYNGEE. V gave up 3 bases and J gave up 4 bases, with 16 bases separating them. CDR3 sequence: CASSDSPSRAYGYTF. CDR3 nucleotides: TGTGCCAGCAGCGACAGTCCTTCCCGAGCCTATGGCTACACCTTC. Supplemented by reference TRBV9 and TRBJ1-2, the full variable domain reads DSGVTQTPKHLITATGQRVTLRCSPRSGDLSVYWYQQSLDQGLQFLIQYYNGEERAKGNILERFSAQQFPDLHSELNLSSLELGDSALYFCASSDSPSRAYGYTFGSGTRLTVV.

This CDR3 is CASSLQRTSGSGPYEQYF. The CDR3 nucleotides read TGCGCCAGCAGCTTGCAGCGGACTAGCGGGAGCGGCCCCTACGAGCAGTACTTC. The V call is TRBV5-1, the J call TRBJ2-7; 13 bases fit TRBD2. Germline assignment: CDR1 SGHRS and CDR2 YFSETQ. The J segment lost 2 bases and the V segment lost 1 base, leaving 9 bases of the junction unmatched. The CDR3 totals 18 residues.

The chain combines TRBV20-1 with TRBJ2-2, with D uncertain. CDR1 is DFQATT and CDR2 is SNEGSKA in the germline V gene (reference sequence). The CDR3 covers 12 residues. V lost 7 bases, J lost 1 base, and 7 bases lay in between. In DNA, the CDR3 is TGCAGTGTTAAGGAGAACACCGGGGAGCTGTTTTTT. Translated, it gives CSVKENTGELFF.

The rearrangement uses TRBV27 and TRBJ2-7, with 8 bases lining up with TRBD2. Unmatched junction bases numbered 5, after V lost 3 bases and J lost 4 bases. The CDR3 is 14 amino acids. From germline, CDR1 is MNHEY and CDR2 SMNVEV (reference sequence). This CDR3 is CASSFSSGRYEQYF. CDR3 in DNA: TGTGCCAGCAGTTTTTCTAGCGGGCGTTACGAGCAGTACTTC.

This rearrangement joins TRBV7-9 to TRBJ2-7, with unresolved D. Germline V gene data show CDR1 as SEHNR and CDR2 as FQNEAQ (reference sequence). Trimming took 2 bases from V and 5 from J, leaving 7 bases between them. The CDR3 totals 12 residues. In nucleotides, the CDR3 is TGTGCCAGCAGCTTAAAGGCCCACGAGCAGTACTTC. Translated: CASSLKAHEQYF.

This clonotype was observed a few times. The chain couples TRBV5-1 to TRBJ2-7; 7 positions agree with TRBD1. The CDR3 is made up of 14 amino acids. The junction had 7 bases not matched to a gene; V was cut back by 4 bases and J by 3 bases. Germline CDR1 is SGHRS and CDR2 is YFSETQ. CDR3 DNA sequence: TGCGCCAGCAGCAGGGGGCCAACACACTACGAGCAGTACTTC. This gives the protein CASSRGPTHYEQYF.

The chain has TRBV27 and TRBJ2-7, with a weak D call TRBD2 (5 bases). This CDR3 contains 14 residues. V lost 5 bases and J 1 base, leaving 12 bases between the germline ends. Per the germline V gene, CDR1 is MNHEY and CDR2 is SMNVEV (reference sequence). The CDR3 nucleotides read TGTGCCAGCAGTCGGGGTGGCCCATCCTACGAGCAGTACTTC. Its protein is CASSRGGPSYEQYF.

The V call is TRBV5-5, the J call TRBJ1-5, with 12 bases lining up with TRBD1. The V gene end was trimmed by 3 bases and the J gene end by 2 bases; junction bases not matched to a gene: 6. CDR1 and CDR2 from the germline V gene are SGHKS and YYEKEE (reference sequence). The CDR3 extends over 17 amino acids. In DNA, the CDR3 is TGTGCCAGCAGCTCCGGGACAGGGGGCTTTGGCAATCAGCCCCAGCATTTT. This codes for CASSSGTGGFGNQPQHF.

The chain is built from TRBV6-4 and TRBJ1-6, with TRBD1 matching 8 bases. CDR3 length: 17 residues. V shed 5 bases and J 5 bases; nucleotides not matched to a gene: 11. CDR1 and CDR2 (germline): MRHNA, SNTAGT. CDR3 coding DNA: TGTGCCAGCAGTTTCCCAGGGGGCAAATTGGATAATTCACCCCTCCACTTT. Residues: CASSFPGGKLDNSPLHF.